The rows below give T cell receptor beta chains drawn from one sample of a study of blood T cell repertoires in COVID-19. Data came from immunoSEQ multiplex PCR; TCRdb stores just in-frame clones and leaves some out. The sample lists some 170,000 clones; roughly 85% were seen once. Sequencing used peripheral blood. Receptors originate from a man between 35 and 55 years old with acute or convalescent COVID-19. CDR3s include the opening cysteine and the closing phenylalanine or tryptophan. D genes are given only for firm matches. Rows give clone size only sometimes, using once, few, many, or a class for an expanded clone.

J gene: TRBJ1-3
D gene: .
clone size: .
V gene: TRBV6-2/TRBV6-3
CDR3 DNA: TGTGCCAGCAGTCCAACCCTGGGCTTGGACACCATATATTTT
CDR3 protein: CASSPTLGLDTIYF

J gene: TRBJ2-2
D gene: .
clone size: .
V gene: TRBV5-4
CDR3 DNA: TGTGCCAGCAGCCGGACAGCGATTCTTGGCACCGGGGAGCTGTTTTTT
CDR3 protein: CASSRTAILGTGELFF

J gene: TRBJ1-2
D gene: .
clone size: .
V gene: TRBV3-1/TRBV3-2
CDR3 DNA: TGTGCCAGCAGCCAAGAAGCAGGGTACCATGGCTACACCTTC
CDR3 protein: CASSQEAGYHGYTF

J gene: TRBJ1-1
D gene: .
clone size: .
V gene: TRBV9
CDR3 DNA: TGTGCCAGCAGCCCCGGACATCAGAACACTGAAGCTTTCTTT
CDR3 protein: CASSPGHQNTEAFF

J gene: TRBJ2-7
D gene: .
clone size: few
V gene: TRBV29-1
CDR3 DNA: TGCAGCGCAAAGACGGGAAGCTCCTACGAGCAGTACTTC
CDR3 protein: CSAKTGSSYEQYF

J gene: TRBJ1-2
D gene: .
clone size: .
V gene: TRBV6-1
CDR3 DNA: TGTGCCAGCAGTGAGAGGCCAGGGCGATCTAACTATGGCTACACCTTC
CDR3 protein: CASSERPGRSNYGYTF

J gene: TRBJ1-4
D gene: .
clone size: .
V gene: TRBV4-3
CDR3 DNA: TGCGCCAGCAGCCAAGATCTGCGGGGTGTAGAAAAACTGTTTTTT
CDR3 protein: CASSQDLRGVEKLFF

J gene: TRBJ1-1
D gene: .
clone size: .
V gene: TRBV7-2
CDR3 DNA: TGTGCCAGCAGCTTAGGTAGGGAGTACACTGAAGCTTTCTTT
CDR3 protein: CASSLGREYTEAFF

J gene: TRBJ2-5
D gene: TRBD2
clone size: .
V gene: TRBV13
CDR3 DNA: TGTGCCAGCAGCTTCACTAGCGGGGGACAAGAGACCCAGTACTTC
CDR3 protein: CASSFTSGGQETQYF

J gene: TRBJ2-2
D gene: .
clone size: .
V gene: TRBV6-2/TRBV6-3
CDR3 DNA: TGTGCCAGCAGCCGCCCCGGAGCCGGGGAGCTGTTTTTT
CDR3 protein: CASSRPGAGELFF

J gene: TRBJ2-3
D gene: .
clone size: .
V gene: TRBV19
CDR3 DNA: TGTGCCAGTAGTGCCATCTCCAGGGGTTTGGTAGATACGCAGTATTTT
CDR3 protein: CASSAISRGLVDTQYF

J gene: TRBJ1-4
D gene: .
clone size: .
V gene: TRBV19
CDR3 DNA: TGTGCCAGTAGTCGGACAGCCAATAATGAAAAACTGTTTTTT
CDR3 protein: CASSRTANNEKLFF

J gene: TRBJ1-6
D gene: TRBD1
clone size: .
V gene: TRBV9
CDR3 DNA: TGTGCCAGCAGCGTAGAGGGACAGTATAATTCACCCCTCCACTTT
CDR3 protein: CASSVEGQYNSPLHF

J gene: TRBJ1-2
D gene: .
clone size: .
V gene: TRBV6-4
CDR3 DNA: TGTGCCAGCAGTGACTCCCGATTGGGGGGACTATCCTATGGCTACACCTTC
CDR3 protein: CASSDSRLGGLSYGYTF

J gene: TRBJ1-4
D gene: TRBD1
clone size: .
V gene: TRBV19
CDR3 DNA: TGTGCCAGTAGTAGGGGACAGTATAATGAAAAACTGTTTTTT
CDR3 protein: CASSRGQYNEKLFF

J gene: TRBJ2-7
D gene: .
clone size: .
V gene: TRBV28
CDR3 DNA: TGTGCCAGCAGCCCCTTCGGGGGGACAACTTACGAGCAGTACTTC
CDR3 protein: CASSPFGGTTYEQYF

J gene: TRBJ1-1
D gene: .
clone size: .
V gene: TRBV5-6
CDR3 DNA: TGTGCCAGCAGCTTCGGACAGAACACTGAAGCTTTCTTT
CDR3 protein: CASSFGQNTEAFF

J gene: TRBJ1-1
D gene: .
clone size: .
V gene: TRBV21-1
CDR3 DNA: TGTGCCAGCAGAACAGCAGGGGATCGTGAAGCTTTCTTT
CDR3 protein: CASRTAGDREAFF

J gene: TRBJ2-7
D gene: TRBD1
clone size: .
V gene: TRBV2
CDR3 DNA: TGTGCCAGCAGTCTGGACAGGGAGTTTTTGCAGTACTTC
CDR3 protein: CASSLDREFLQYF

J gene: TRBJ1-6
D gene: .
clone size: .
V gene: TRBV6-5
CDR3 DNA: TGTGCCAGCAGCCCGTACCAGTATCTTAATTCACCCCTCCACTTT
CDR3 protein: CASSPYQYLNSPLHF

J gene: TRBJ1-2
D gene: TRBD1
clone size: few
V gene: TRBV5-1
CDR3 DNA: TGCGCCAGCAGCTTGACAGGGGACTATGGCTACACCTTC
CDR3 protein: CASSLTGDYGYTF

J gene: TRBJ1-1
D gene: .
clone size: .
V gene: TRBV6-5
CDR3 DNA: TGTGCCAGCAGTTACTCCGAGCGGGCGATGACCGCTTTTTTCTTT
CDR3 protein: CASSYSERAMTAFFF

J gene: TRBJ2-1
D gene: .
clone size: .
V gene: TRBV3-1/TRBV3-2
CDR3 DNA: TGTGCCAGCAGCCAAGTGGCCGGGTTTAATGAGCAGTTCTTC
CDR3 protein: CASSQVAGFNEQFF

J gene: TRBJ1-1
D gene: .
clone size: .
V gene: TRBV5-1
CDR3 DNA: TGCGCCAGCAGCTTGGCTCCCAGGGGCCCGGCCACTGAAGCTTTCTTT
CDR3 protein: CASSLAPRGPATEAFF

J gene: TRBJ2-7
D gene: .
clone size: once
V gene: TRBV11-2
CDR3 DNA: TGTGCCAGCAGCAGGGGGGGGCTTAACTCCTACGAGCAGTACTTC
CDR3 protein: CASSRGGLNSYEQYF

J gene: TRBJ2-2
D gene: TRBD1
clone size: .
V gene: TRBV19
CDR3 DNA: TGTGCCATTCGGGACAGGGCTACCGGGGAGCTGTTTTTT
CDR3 protein: CAIRDRATGELFF

J gene: TRBJ2-7
D gene: TRBD2
clone size: .
V gene: TRBV2
CDR3 DNA: TGTGCCAGCAGTGGCCGGTCGAGTAGCGGGGGGTCGAACGAGCAGTACTTC
CDR3 protein: CASSGRSSSGGSNEQYF

J gene: TRBJ2-7
D gene: .
clone size: few
V gene: TRBV5-1
CDR3 DNA: TGCGCCAGCAGCTTTCTAGTGGGTTACGAGCAGTACTTC
CDR3 protein: CASSFLVGYEQYF

J gene: TRBJ1-2
D gene: .
clone size: .
V gene: TRBV18
CDR3 DNA: TGTGCCAGCTCACCTTATGGAGCGGACTATGGCTACACCTTC
CDR3 protein: CASSPYGADYGYTF

J gene: TRBJ1-6
D gene: .
clone size: .
V gene: TRBV23-1
CDR3 DNA: TGCGCCAGCAGCCTGGGGGGGGAAAATTCACCCCTCCACTTT
CDR3 protein: CASSLGGENSPLHF

J gene: TRBJ1-2
D gene: .
clone size: .
V gene: TRBV5-4
CDR3 DNA: TGTGCCAGCAGCGCACGCGGAGCCGGTCGTGGCTACACCTTC
CDR3 protein: CASSARGAGRGYTF

J gene: TRBJ2-7
D gene: .
clone size: few
V gene: TRBV11-2
CDR3 DNA: TGTGCCAGCAGCTCGAACTCAGGGTCCGGCGAGCAGTACTTC
CDR3 protein: CASSSNSGSGEQYF